What follows are 30 T cell receptor beta chains derived from one specimen sequenced in a study of T cells in Graves' hyperthyroidism and ophthalmopathy. Amplification yielded TCR beta CDR3 regions, with RNA transcripts as the source. The HTBI primer set served for first-round RT-PCR of the TCR CDR3. Each CDR3 protein gets one entry after TCRdb re-called the multiplex PCR reads with MiXCR. Of more than 300,000 distinct CDR3 sequences listed, 17% were seen once; the top ten hold 34%. Source material: blood. The receptors come from a woman between 25 and 40 years old with Graves' hyperthyroidism that later progressed to Graves' ophthalmopathy.

This clonotype was detected only once. This may stem from a read error, because a much larger clone lies one nucleotide away. This chain connects TRBV6-2 or TRBV6-3 to TRBJ2-7; D remains unclear. This CDR3 is built from 13 residues. Deletions cut 8 bases from V and 3 bases from J, with 14 bases between. Germline V gene data show CDR1 as MNHEY and CDR2 as SVGEGT. CDR3 amino acids: CASGPSFSYEQYF. Written as DNA, the CDR3 is TGTGCCAGCGGTCCTTCCTTCAGCTACGAGCAGTACTTC.

Concerning this clonotype: Its ends do not fully match the called genes, so a read error is possible. The J gene is TRBJ1-2, the V gene TRBV9; D is ambiguous. The germline CDR1 and CDR2 sequences are SGDLS and YYNGEE. This CDR3 comprises 15 residues. The CDR3 bases are TGTGCCTGCAGCGTAGATTCCCCTCTAATGGGTGGCTACACCTTC. This sequence encodes CACSVDSPLMGGYTF.

This clonotype was counted ten times or more. The chain employs TRBV28 and TRBJ2-2; D possibly corresponds to TRBD2 (10 bases). V was clipped by 6 bases and J by 5 bases, with 40 bases between them. Germline CDR1 is MDHEN and CDR2 is SYDVKM. The CDR3 runs 23 residues. CDR3 protein: CASRGGDRASVSWLAGDTGELFF. CDR3 DNA: TGTGCCAGCAGGGGTGGGGACAGGGCGTCAGTTTCGTGGCTAGCGGGAGATACCGGGGAGCTGTTTTTT.

This clonotype was detected ten times or more. The chain has TRBV6-1 and TRBJ1-1; D ambiguous. This CDR3 region has 14 residues. The V end lost 10 bases, the J end lost 3 bases, and 18 bases lay between the germline ends. Germline CDR1 is MNHNS and CDR2 is SASEGT. The DNA of the CDR3 is TGTGCCACTCTTCTCGGGGTCGAGTACACTGAAGCTTTCTTT. It is translated as CATLLGVEYTEAFF.

This clonotype was found a few times. The chain uses TRBV5-1 and TRBJ2-1; perhaps TRBD2 as D (5 bases). V was shortened by 2 bases and J by 6 bases, with 6 bases between the two germline ends. The CDR3 covers 12 residues. Germline CDR1 and CDR2: SGHRS and YFSETQ. This chain's CDR3 is CASSFSVNEQFF. DNA of the CDR3: TGCGCCAGCAGCTTTAGCGTCAATGAGCAGTTCTTC.

The chain combines TRBV4-1 with TRBJ1-1; D unclear. CDR3 length equals 16 residues. Germline V gene data show CDR1 as MGHRA and CDR2 as YSYEKL. Between the trimmed V and J ends, which lost 0 bases and 1 base, there was a span of 12 bases. The CDR3 nucleotides read TGCGCCAGCAGCCAAGATCGGCGACACCCGAACACTGAAGCTTTCTTT. This gives the protein CASSQDRRHPNTEAFF.

This clonotype showed up many times. V and J are TRBV6-2 or TRBV6-3 and TRBJ1-4; 7 nucleotides align to TRBD1. Germline V lookup: CDR1 MNHEY, CDR2 SVGEGT. The CDR3 consists of 16 residues. Trimming took 5 bases from V and 4 from J; bases not matched to a gene: 10. DNA of the CDR3: TGTGCCAGCAGTCGTCCCGGGACAGCGAGTAATGAAAAACTGTTTTTT. Its protein is CASSRPGTASNEKLFF.

This clonotype was counted at least ten times. This chain joins TRBV7-9 and TRBJ1-1; 8 nucleotides line up with TRBD1. The CDR3 totals 15 residues. V lost 5 bases to trimming and J lost 1 base; unmatched junction nucleotides: 6. Germline CDR1 SEHNR, CDR2 FQNEAQ (reference sequence). The CDR3 sequence: CASSPRGLGNTEAFF. The CDR3 nucleotides read TGTGCCAGCAGCCCCAGGGGGCTCGGGAACACTGAAGCTTTCTTT.

This clonotype was found a few times. The V and J genes are TRBV6-1 and TRBJ1-1; D gene ambiguous. Germline V lookup: CDR1 MNHNS, CDR2 SASEGT. V was shortened by 5 bases and J by 2 bases, with 15 bases between the two germline ends. The CDR3 covers 15 residues. The CDR3 DNA reads as TGTGCCAGCAGTAGTATCAAGATGGGAAACACTGAAGCTTTCTTT. It is translated as CASSSIKMGNTEAFF.

This clonotype was counted a few times. V is TRBV19 and J is TRBJ2-7, with TRBD1 matching over 9 bases. The CDR3 is made up of 13 amino acids. J gave up 6 bases and V 6 bases, and 6 bases lay outside the gene matches. Per germline, CDR1 LNHDA and CDR2 SQIVND (reference sequence). The CDR3 loop reads CASSQVDRGEQYF. Here the CDR3 DNA reads TGTGCCAGTAGCCAGGTGGACAGGGGCGAGCAGTACTTC.

This clonotype appeared many times. The chain is built from TRBV29-1 and TRBJ2-2, with TRBD1 identical over 9 bases. V lost 7 bases to trimming and J lost 1 base; unmatched junction nucleotides: 4. CDR3 size: 14 residues. Germline V gene lookup returns CDR1 SQVTM and CDR2 ANQGSEA. The CDR3 reads CSATGQGNTGELFF. The CDR3 DNA sequence: TGCAGCGCAACGGGACAGGGGAACACCGGGGAGCTGTTTTTT.

This clonotype was picked up many times. The CDR3 is CATSDGGNQPQHF. CDR3 in DNA: TGTGCCACCAGTGACGGGGGCAATCAGCCCCAGCATTTT. The rearrangement joins TRBV24-1 to TRBJ1-5; D call uncertain. In germline, CDR1 is KGHDR, CDR2 SFDVKD. The ends were cut back, 4 bases at V and 2 bases at J, with 5 bases in the middle. The CDR3 has 13 amino acids.

This clonotype came up many times. The V call is TRBV2, the J call TRBJ2-1; 11 bases agree with TRBD2. After removal of 9 bases from V and 4 bases from J, the junction contained 8 bases not matched to a gene. Germline values: CDR1 SNHLY, CDR2 FYNNEI. This CDR3 has 15 residues. The CDR3: CASRETSGVYNEQFF. DNA of the CDR3: TGTGCCAGTAGAGAGACTAGCGGGGTTTACAATGAGCAGTTCTTC.

This clonotype was observed many times. The genes are TRBV28 and TRBJ2-6, with D possibly being TRBD2 (7 bases). The CDR3 runs to 16 residues. Trimming removed 5 bases at V and 2 bases at J, with 13 bases between. Germline lookup yields CDR1 MDHEN and CDR2 SYDVKM. This CDR3 reads CASSARGTPGANVLTF. The CDR3 bases are TGTGCCAGCAGTGCGCGGGGGACACCTGGGGCCAACGTCCTGACTTTC.

The J gene is TRBJ2-3, the V gene TRBV6-2 or TRBV6-3; 9 bases are shared with TRBD1. CDR3 length: 15 amino acids. Trimming removed 6 bases from V and 3 bases from J; junction bases left unmatched: 7. From germline, CDR1 is MNHEY and CDR2 SVGEGT. The chain's CDR3 is CASSVRDRVTDTQYF. CDR3 bases: TGTGCCAGCAGCGTCCGGGACAGGGTGACAGATACGCAGTATTTT.

This clonotype was detected a few times. The chain couples TRBV14 to TRBJ2-7; 8 bases are shared with TRBD1. V gave up 3 bases and J gave up 2 bases; unmatched junction bases: 6. In germline, CDR1 is SGHDN, CDR2 FVKESK. This CDR3 region has 15 residues. In DNA form, the CDR3 reads TGTGCCAGCAGCCACGGACAGGGTATGGCCTACGAGCAGTACTTC. Its translation is CASSHGQGMAYEQYF.

This clonotype was seen many times. The chain uses TRBV28 and TRBJ2-4; 11 bases line up with TRBD2. Germline CDR1 and CDR2: MDHEN and SYDVKM. The V gene end was trimmed by 5 bases and the J gene end by 0 bases; junction bases not matched to a gene: 15. This CDR3 is 20 amino acids long. The CDR3 protein is CASSAVGLAEGELAKNIQYF. The CDR3 coding sequence is TGTGCCAGCAGTGCCGTGGGACTAGCGGAAGGGGAATTAGCCAAAAACATTCAGTACTTC. The complete variable domain, with remaining parts taken from reference TRBV28 and TRBJ2-4, reads DVKVTQSSRYLVKRTGEKVFLECVQDMDHENMFWYRQDPGLGLRLIYFSYDVKMKEKGDIPEGYSVSREKKERFSLILESASTNQTSMYLCASSAVGLAEGELAKNIQYFGAGTRLSVL.

This clonotype occurred many times. The chain carries TRBV3-1 and TRBJ1-4; no definite D call. V was pared by 6 bases and J by 0 bases, with 8 bases between. Germline CDR1 is LGHDT and CDR2 is YNNKEL (reference sequence). The CDR3 runs to 14 residues. CDR3 DNA sequence: TGTGCCAGCAGATCTCTTGCAACTAATGAAAAACTGTTTTTT. It yields the protein CASRSLATNEKLFF.

The chain has TRBV6-1 and TRBJ2-2, with D tentatively TRBD2 (6 bases). Trimming pared 2 bases from V and 5 bases from J, leaving 15 bases between. Germline V lookup: CDR1 MNHNS, CDR2 SASEGT. The CDR3 loop spans 16 amino acids. The CDR3 bases are TGTGCCAGCAGTGAATACTCGGGAGCGGTGACCGGGGAGCTGTTTTTT. Translation: CASSEYSGAVTGELFF.

There are a few counts of this clonotype. This chain connects TRBV4-2 to TRBJ2-1, with 11 bases identical to TRBD2. V was pared by 1 base and J by 6 bases, with 14 bases of the junction left unmatched. Germline V gene sequence: CDR1 LGHNA, CDR2 YNFKEQ. The CDR3 extends over 19 amino acids. The DNA of the CDR3 is TGTGCCAGCAGCCAAGTTGGAGGACTTGGACTAGCGGGTCTCAATGAGCAGTTCTTC. Its translation is CASSQVGGLGLAGLNEQFF.

This clonotype was found many times. The rearrangement joins TRBV15 to TRBJ2-7; TRBD1 is a possible D gene (5 bases). V dropped 0 bases and J dropped 6 bases, with 15 bases sitting between them. The CDR3 is made up of 15 amino acids. CDR1 is LNHNV, CDR2 YYDKDF, per germline (reference sequence). This CDR3 is CATSRDDQGSSEQYF. CDR3 nucleotide sequence: TGTGCCACCAGCAGAGATGACCAGGGTTCTAGCGAGCAGTACTTC.

This clonotype has at least ten counts. The J gene is TRBJ1-1, the V gene TRBV7-9, with 7 bases that match TRBD1. The trim removed 6 bases at V and 6 bases at J, leaving 13 bases unmatched. Germline V gene data show CDR1 as SEHNR and CDR2 as FQNEAQ (reference sequence). The CDR3 spans 15 residues. This CDR3 is CASSQYPTGSAEAFF. The DNA for the CDR3 is TGTGCCAGCAGTCAATATCCGACAGGGTCAGCTGAAGCTTTCTTT.

This clonotype showed up just a few times. The gene calls are TRBV7-9 and TRBJ2-7; the match to TRBD1 covers 8 bases. V trimming: 4 bases; J trimming: 4 bases; junction bases outside the gene matches: 12. Germline assignment: CDR1 SEHNR and CDR2 FQNEAQ (reference sequence). CDR3 length: 16 residues. The CDR3 DNA follows: TGTGCCAGCAGCTCCTCAACCGGACAGGGCTGGTACGAGCAGTACTTC. Translated, it gives CASSSSTGQGWYEQYF.

This clonotype appeared many times. The rearrangement uses TRBV6-1 and TRBJ2-5; 9 nucleotides line up with TRBD1. Trimming at V came to 6 bases and at J to 6 bases, leaving 8 bases not matched to a gene. The germline CDR1 and CDR2 sequences are MNHNS and SASEGT. The length of the CDR3 is 14 residues. DNA of the CDR3: TGTGCCAGCAGGCTTACAGGGGGCTCGAAGACCCAGTACTTC. Amino acids: CASRLTGGSKTQYF.

In its sample, this clonotype was seen many times. The chain is built from TRBV7-9 and TRBJ2-1; TRBD2 agrees at 8 bases. Per germline, CDR1 SEHNR and CDR2 FQNEAQ (reference sequence). J gave up 10 bases and V 5 bases, and 16 bases lay outside the gene matches. The CDR3 extends over 16 amino acids. CDR3 coding DNA: TGTGCCAGCAGCCCCGATAGCGGGGTCCAAGACAGGGAGCAGTTCTTC. Amino acids: CASSPDSGVQDREQFF.

This clonotype has a handful of counts. The chain couples TRBV5-4 to TRBJ2-5, with a weak D call TRBD2 (5 bases). The length of the CDR3 is 14 residues. The germline gives CDR1 SGHNT, CDR2 YYREEE (reference sequence). Trimming left V 2 bases short and J 2 bases short, with 10 bases between. In DNA form, the CDR3 reads TGTGCCAGCAGCTTCGGCGGGTTGCAAGAGACCCAGTACTTC. Residues: CASSFGGLQETQYF.

This clonotype was found many times. This chain uses TRBV5-1 with TRBJ1-1; D is ambiguous. The CDR3 covers 13 residues. Germline CDR1 and CDR2: SGHRS and YFSETQ. V lost 2 bases to trimming and J lost 4 bases, with 9 bases between them. The CDR3 sequence: CASSFGRVTEAFF. CDR3 nucleotide sequence: TGCGCCAGCAGCTTTGGGCGTGTCACTGAAGCTTTCTTT.

This clonotype was counted between two and nine times. The chain employs TRBV5-1 and TRBJ2-7; 11 bases match TRBD2. The ends lost 1 base at V and 5 bases at J; junction bases unmatched: 5. The V gene's germline CDR1 is SGHRS and CDR2 YFSETQ. There are 15 residues in the CDR3. For the CDR3, the DNA is TGCGCCAGCAGCTTGATGACTAGCGGGACAGACGAGCAGTACTTC. Amino acid sequence: CASSLMTSGTDEQYF.

Note on this clonotype: A read error may explain this, as a much larger clone is one base away. The chain recombines TRBV9 with TRBJ1-1; weak D call: TRBD1 (5 bases). The germline CDR1 and CDR2 sequences are SGDLS and YYNGEE. V was pared by 7 bases and J by 6 bases, with 16 bases between. The CDR3 is 13 residues long. The DNA for the CDR3 is TGTGCCAGCGCCTCGGGGGAGGGCGCTGAAGCTTTCTTT. Translation: CASASGEGAEAFF.

This clonotype was detected ten times or more. CDR3 coding DNA: TGTGCCAGCAGCCCTTACTCTGGAAACACCATATATTTT. This gives the protein CASSPYSGNTIYF. The chain is built from TRBV11-2 and TRBJ1-3; D unresolved. Germline V gene sequence: CDR1 SGHAT, CDR2 FQNNGV. The CDR3 covers 13 residues. Trimming cost V 5 bases and J 0 bases, with 5 bases left between them.